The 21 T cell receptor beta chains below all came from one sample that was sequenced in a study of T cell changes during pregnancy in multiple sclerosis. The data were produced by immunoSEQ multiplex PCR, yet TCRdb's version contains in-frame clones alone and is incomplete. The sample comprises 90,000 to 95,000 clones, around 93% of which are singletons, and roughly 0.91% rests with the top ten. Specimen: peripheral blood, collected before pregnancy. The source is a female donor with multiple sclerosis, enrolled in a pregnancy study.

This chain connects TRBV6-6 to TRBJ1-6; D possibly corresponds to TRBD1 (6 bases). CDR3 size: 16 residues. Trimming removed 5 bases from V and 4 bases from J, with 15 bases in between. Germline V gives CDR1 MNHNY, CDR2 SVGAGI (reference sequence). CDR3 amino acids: CASSPRGQTYNSPLHF. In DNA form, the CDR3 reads TGTGCCAGCAGTCCCAGAGGACAGACTTATAATTCACCCCTCCACTTT.

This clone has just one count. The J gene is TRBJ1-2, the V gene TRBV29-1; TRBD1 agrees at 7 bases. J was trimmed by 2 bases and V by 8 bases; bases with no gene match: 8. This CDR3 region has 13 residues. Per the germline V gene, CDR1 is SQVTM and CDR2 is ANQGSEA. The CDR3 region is CSTRQGLNYGYTF. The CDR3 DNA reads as TGCAGCACCCGACAGGGCCTAAACTATGGCTACACCTTC.

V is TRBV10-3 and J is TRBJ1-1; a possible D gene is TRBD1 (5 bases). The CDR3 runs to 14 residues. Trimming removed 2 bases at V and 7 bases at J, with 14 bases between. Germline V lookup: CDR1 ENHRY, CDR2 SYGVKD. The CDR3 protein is CAISEGGGALEAFF. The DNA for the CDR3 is TGTGCCATCAGTGAGGGGGGAGGTGCGCTTGAAGCTTTCTTT.

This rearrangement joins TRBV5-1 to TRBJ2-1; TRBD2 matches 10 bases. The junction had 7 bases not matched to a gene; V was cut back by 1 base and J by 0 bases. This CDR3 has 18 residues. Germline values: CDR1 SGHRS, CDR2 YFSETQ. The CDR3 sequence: CASSLSSGSRGSYNEQFF. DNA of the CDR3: TGCGCCAGCAGCTTGTCTAGCGGGAGTAGGGGCTCCTACAATGAGCAGTTCTTC. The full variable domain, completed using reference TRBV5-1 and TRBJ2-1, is KAGVTQTPRYLIKTRGQQVTLSCSPISGHRSVSWYQQTPGQGLQFLFEYFSETQRNKGNFPGRFSGRQFSNSRSEMNVSTLELGDSALYLCASSLSSGSRGSYNEQFFGPGTRLTVL.

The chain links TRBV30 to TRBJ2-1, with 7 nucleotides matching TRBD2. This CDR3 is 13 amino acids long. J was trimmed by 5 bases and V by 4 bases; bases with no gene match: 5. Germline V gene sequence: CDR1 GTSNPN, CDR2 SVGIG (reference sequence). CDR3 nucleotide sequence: TGTGCCTGGACGAGCGGGGAACACAATGAGCAGTTCTTC. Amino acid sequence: CAWTSGEHNEQFF. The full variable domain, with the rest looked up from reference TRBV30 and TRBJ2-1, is SQTIHQWPATLVQPVGSPLSLECTVEGTSNPNLYWYRQAAGRGLQLLFYSVGIGQISSEVPQNLSASRPQDRQFILSSKKLLLSDSGFYLCAWTSGEHNEQFFGPGTRLTVL.

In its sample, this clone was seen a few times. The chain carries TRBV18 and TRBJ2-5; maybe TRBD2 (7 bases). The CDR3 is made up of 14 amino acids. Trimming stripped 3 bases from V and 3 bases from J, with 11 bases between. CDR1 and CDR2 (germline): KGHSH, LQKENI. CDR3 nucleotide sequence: TGTGCCAGCTCACCCTTAGGGGGGGAAGAGACCCAGTACTTC. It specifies CASSPLGGEETQYF. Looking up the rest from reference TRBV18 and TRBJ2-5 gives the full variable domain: NAGVMQNPRHLVRRRGQEARLRCSPMKGHSHVYWYRQLPEEGLKFMVYLQKENIIDESGMPKERFSAEFPKEGPSILRIQQVVRGDSAAYFCASSPLGGEETQYFGPGTRLLVL.

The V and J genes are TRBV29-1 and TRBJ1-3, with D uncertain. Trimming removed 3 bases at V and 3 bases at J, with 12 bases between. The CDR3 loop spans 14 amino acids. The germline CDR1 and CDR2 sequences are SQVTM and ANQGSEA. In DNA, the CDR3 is TGCAGCGTTGAGGCGGGGATGGTTGGAAACACCATATATTTT. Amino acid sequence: CSVEAGMVGNTIYF.

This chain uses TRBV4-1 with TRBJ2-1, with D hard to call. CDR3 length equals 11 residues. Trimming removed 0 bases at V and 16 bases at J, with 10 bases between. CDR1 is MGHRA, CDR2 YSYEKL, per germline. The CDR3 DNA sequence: TGCGCCAGCAGCCAAGAAGGCAGGCGCTTCTTC. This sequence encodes CASSQEGRRFF.

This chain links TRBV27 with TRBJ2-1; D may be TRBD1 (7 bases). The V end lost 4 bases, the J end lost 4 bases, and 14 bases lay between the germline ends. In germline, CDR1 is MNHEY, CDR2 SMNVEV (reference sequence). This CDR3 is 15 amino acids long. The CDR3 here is CASSYQGGLYNEQFF. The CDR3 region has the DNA TGTGCCAGCAGTTATCAGGGGGGCCTGTACAATGAGCAGTTCTTC.

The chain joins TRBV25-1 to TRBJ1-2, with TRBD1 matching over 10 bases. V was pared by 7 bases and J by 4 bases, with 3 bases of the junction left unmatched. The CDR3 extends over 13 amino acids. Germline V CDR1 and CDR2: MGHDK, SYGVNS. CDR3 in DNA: TGTGCCAGCACGGGACAGGGGAGCTATGGCTACACCTTC. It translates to CASTGQGSYGYTF.

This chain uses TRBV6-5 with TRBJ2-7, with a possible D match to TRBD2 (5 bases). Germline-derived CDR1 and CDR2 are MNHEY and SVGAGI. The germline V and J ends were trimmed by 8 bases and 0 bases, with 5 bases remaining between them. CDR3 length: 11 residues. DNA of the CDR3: TGTGCCAGCGGACTCTCCTACGAGCAGTACTTC. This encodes CASGLSYEQYF.

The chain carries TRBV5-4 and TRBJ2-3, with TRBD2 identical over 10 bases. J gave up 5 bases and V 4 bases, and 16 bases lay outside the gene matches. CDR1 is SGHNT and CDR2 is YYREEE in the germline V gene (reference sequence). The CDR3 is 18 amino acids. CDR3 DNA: TGTGCCAGCAGCCCCCTTGGGGGAGCGGGAGGGCCTGGAGATACGCAGTATTTT. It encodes CASSPLGGAGGPGDTQYF.

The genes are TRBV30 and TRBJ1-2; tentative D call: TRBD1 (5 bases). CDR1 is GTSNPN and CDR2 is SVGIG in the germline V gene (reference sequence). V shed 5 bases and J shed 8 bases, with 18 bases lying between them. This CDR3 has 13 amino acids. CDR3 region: CAWGLSEGQGYTF. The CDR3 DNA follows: TGTGCCTGGGGGCTATCGGAGGGGCAGGGCTACACCTTC. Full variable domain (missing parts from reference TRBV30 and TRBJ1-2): SQTIHQWPATLVQPVGSPLSLECTVEGTSNPNLYWYRQAAGRGLQLLFYSVGIGQISSEVPQNLSASRPQDRQFILSSKKLLLSDSGFYLCAWGLSEGQGYTFGSGTRLTVV.

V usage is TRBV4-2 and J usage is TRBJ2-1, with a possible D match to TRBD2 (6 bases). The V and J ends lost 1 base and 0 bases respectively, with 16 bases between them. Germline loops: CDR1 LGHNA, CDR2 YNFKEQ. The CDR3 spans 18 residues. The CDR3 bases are TGTGCCAGCAGCCAAGGGGATTTTGGGGGGAGCTCCTACAATGAGCAGTTCTTC. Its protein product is CASSQGDFGGSSYNEQFF.

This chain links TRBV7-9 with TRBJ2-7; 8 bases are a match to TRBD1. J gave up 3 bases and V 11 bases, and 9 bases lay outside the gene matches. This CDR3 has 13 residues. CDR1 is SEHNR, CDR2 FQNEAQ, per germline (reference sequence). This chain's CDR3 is CAGQQGGGYEQYF. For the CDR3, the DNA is TGTGCCGGACAACAGGGGGGCGGCTACGAGCAGTACTTC.

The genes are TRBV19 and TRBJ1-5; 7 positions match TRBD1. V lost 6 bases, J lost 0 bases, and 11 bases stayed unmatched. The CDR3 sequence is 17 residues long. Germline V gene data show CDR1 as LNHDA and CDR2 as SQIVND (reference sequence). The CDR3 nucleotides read TGTGCCAGTAGACTCTCGGGACAGTCCTATAGCAATCAGCCCCAGCATTTT. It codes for CASRLSGQSYSNQPQHF.

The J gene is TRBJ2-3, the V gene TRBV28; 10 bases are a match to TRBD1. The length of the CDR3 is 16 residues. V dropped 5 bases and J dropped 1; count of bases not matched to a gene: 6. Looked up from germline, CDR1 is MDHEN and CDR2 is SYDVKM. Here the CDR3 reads CASSMGQGPRTDTQYF. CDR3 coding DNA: TGTGCCAGCAGTATGGGACAGGGGCCACGCACAGATACGCAGTATTTT.

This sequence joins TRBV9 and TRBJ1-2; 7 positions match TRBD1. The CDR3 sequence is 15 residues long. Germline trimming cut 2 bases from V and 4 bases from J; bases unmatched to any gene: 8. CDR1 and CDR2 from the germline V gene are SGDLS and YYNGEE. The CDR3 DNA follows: TGTGCCAGCAGCGTCGGGACAGCGACACCCTATGGCTACACCTTC. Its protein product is CASSVGTATPYGYTF.

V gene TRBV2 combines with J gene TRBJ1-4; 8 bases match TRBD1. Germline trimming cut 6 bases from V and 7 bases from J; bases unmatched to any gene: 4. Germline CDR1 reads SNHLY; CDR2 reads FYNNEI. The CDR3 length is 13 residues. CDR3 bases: TGTGCCAGCAGAGCACAGGGGGGTGAAAAACTGTTTTTT. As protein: CASRAQGGEKLFF.

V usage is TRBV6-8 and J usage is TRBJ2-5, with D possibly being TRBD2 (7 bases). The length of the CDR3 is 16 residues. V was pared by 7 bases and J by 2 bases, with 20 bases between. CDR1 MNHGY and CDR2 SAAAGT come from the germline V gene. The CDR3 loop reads CASTARRGGIQETQYF. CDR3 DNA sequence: TGTGCCAGCACCGCACGTAGGGGGGGAATTCAAGAGACCCAGTACTTC.

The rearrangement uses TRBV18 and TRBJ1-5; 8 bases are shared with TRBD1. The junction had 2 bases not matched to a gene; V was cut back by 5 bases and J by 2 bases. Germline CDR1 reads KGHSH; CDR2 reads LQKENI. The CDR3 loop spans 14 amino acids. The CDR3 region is CASSETGGNQPQHF. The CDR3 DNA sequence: TGTGCCAGCTCAGAGACAGGGGGCAATCAGCCCCAGCATTTT.